This T cell receptor (beta chain) was observed in a study of T cells in Graves' hyperthyroidism and ophthalmopathy. Whole-study findings and limits: Model-based prediction identified ophthalmopathy a median approximately 6 months prior to its onset. Most clonotypes that expanded in the thyroid above 0.001 also showed up in blood.

Germline V gene sequence: CDR1 MNHEY, CDR2 SVGEGT. Trimming took 0 bases from V and 6 from J; bases not matched to a gene: 10. This CDR3 spans 17 amino acids. Clinicians diagnosed patients from clinical symptoms, serum thyroxine and TRAb, thyroid ultrasound and orbital computed tomography. A note on this clonotype: Antigen unknown.

What was amplified from RNA transcripts were TCR beta CDR3 regions. The study used the HTBI primer set for a first-round RT-PCR of the TCR CDR3. TCRdb reprocessed the multiplex PCR reads via MiXCR and lists one record per CDR3 protein. The sample lists some 760,000 distinct CDR3 sequences; around 13% were seen once. The TCR originated in a woman aged 18-35 years with Graves' hyperthyroidism. The source material was blood. The chain recombines TRBV6-2 or TRBV6-3 with TRBJ2-1; 8 positions match TRBD2. The CDR3: CASSYSGVAGRGNEQFF. In DNA, the CDR3 is TGTGCCAGCAGTTACTCGGGTGTAGCGGGAAGGGGCAATGAGCAGTTCTTC.